The 10 T cell receptor beta chains listed next were all sequenced from one sample in a study of blood T cell repertoires in COVID-19 (dated by TCRdb to 2019 to 2021). Receptor amplification or capture employed the immunoSEQ multiplex PCR assay. TCRdb mirrors the immuneACCESS table, restricted to in-frame sequences. Some clones are absent from its copies; in checked studies, under half trace to an unresolved V gene, and the reason for the others is unknown. The sample data list 130,000 to 150,000 clones, and around 80% of these were observed just once. Together, the top ten hold almost 6.5% of the sample. Sample: peripheral blood. The receptor source for this set is a human donor in a cohort sampled during active COVID-19.

This chain joins TRBV19 and TRBJ1-1; D unclear. The germline V and J ends were trimmed by 3 bases and 1 base, with 6 bases remaining between them. The CDR3 extends over 13 amino acids. CDR1 is LNHDA, CDR2 SQIVND, per germline (reference sequence). CDR3 DNA: TGTGCCAGTAGTATCACAAAGAACACTGAAGCTTTCTTT. Its translation: CASSITKNTEAFF.

The V call is TRBV15, the J call TRBJ2-1; 10 nucleotides match TRBD1. CDR3 length: 20 residues. With 5 bases clipped from V and 2 bases from J, the junction kept 18 bases outside the gene matches. Per the germline V gene, CDR1 is LNHNV and CDR2 is YYDKDF (reference sequence). CDR3 sequence: CATSRGGDRGKRGPYNEQFF. The CDR3, as DNA: TGTGCCACCAGCCGGGGGGGGGACAGGGGAAAGCGGGGGCCCTACAATGAGCAGTTCTTC. The full variable domain, in which reference TRBV15 and TRBJ2-1 provide the parts outside the CDR3, is DAMVIQNPRYQVTQFGKPVTLSCSQTLNHNVMYWYQQKSSQAPKLLFHYYDKDFNNEADTPDNFQSRRPNTSFCFLDIRSPGLGDTAMYLCATSRGGDRGKRGPYNEQFFGPGTRLTVL.

In its sample, this clone was seen once. One junction end disagrees with the germline gene, perhaps due to a read error. The CDR3 loop is CASSQGSYNEQFF. In DNA, the CDR3 is TGTGCTAGCAGCCAGGGAAGTTACAATGAGCAGTTCTTC. V usage is TRBV7-7 and J usage is TRBJ2-1; weak D call: TRBD1 (5 bases). Germline assignment: CDR1 SSHAT and CDR2 FNYEAQ (reference sequence). The CDR3 totals 13 residues.

The chain recombines TRBV5-4 with TRBJ2-6; D gene ambiguous. Trimming pared 5 bases from V and 1 base from J, leaving 10 bases between. CDR1 is SGHNT and CDR2 is YYREEE in the germline V gene (reference sequence). CDR3 length: 15 amino acids. The CDR3: CASSQFGSGANVLTF. CDR3 DNA sequence: TGTGCCAGCAGTCAATTCGGGTCTGGGGCCAACGTCCTGACTTTC.

The J gene is TRBJ1-2, the V gene TRBV10-3; weak D call: TRBD1 (5 bases). Germline assignment: CDR1 ENHRY and CDR2 SYGVKD. V dropped 2 bases and J dropped 3 bases, with 7 bases sitting between them. The CDR3 contains 13 residues. The CDR3 bases are TGTGCCATCAGTGAGGTCAGGGACTATGGCTACACCTTC. Encoded protein: CAISEVRDYGYTF.

The chain uses TRBV14 and TRBJ2-1; 10 positions match TRBD2. V trimming: 4 bases; J trimming: 10 bases; junction bases outside the gene matches: 4. The CDR3 has 13 residues. Germline V gene lookup returns CDR1 SGHDN and CDR2 FVKESK. As DNA, the CDR3 is TGTGCCAGCAGCCCCCGGGGACTAGCGGAGCAGTTCTTC. It is translated as CASSPRGLAEQFF.

This chain uses TRBV5-1 with TRBJ2-3; TRBD2 aligns across 13 bases. The length of the CDR3 is 15 residues. The germline V gene has CDR1 SGHRS and CDR2 YFSETQ. V shed 4 bases, J shed 7 bases, and the junction held 6 bases outside the gene matches. The CDR3 coding sequence is TGCGCCAGCAGCCCAAGGACTAGCGGGGGAAATACGCAGTATTTT. It is translated as CASSPRTSGGNTQYF.

This chain connects TRBV4-2 to TRBJ2-3; D remains unclear. This CDR3 is built from 13 residues. Germline V CDR1 and CDR2: LGHNA, YNFKEQ. Between the trimmed V and J ends, which lost 5 bases and 4 bases, there was a span of 10 bases. CDR3 nucleotides: TGTGCCAGCAGCTCGAAGGCGGCAGATACGCAGTATTTT. It codes for CASSSKAADTQYF.

V gene TRBV5-6 combines with J gene TRBJ1-2; tentatively, D is TRBD1 (5 bases). V was cut by 4 bases and J by 4 bases, with 26 bases left in between. The CDR3 runs 18 residues. CDR1 is SGHDT, CDR2 YYEEEE, per germline. The CDR3 here is CASSPSERPGRGTYGYTF. DNA of the CDR3: TGTGCCAGCAGCCCGTCCGAGCGACCGGGACGGGGGACCTATGGCTACACCTTC.

Notes on this clone: One end of the junction fails to match germline, which may point to a read error. The CDR3 DNA reads TGTGCTAGCAGCTCGGGGACTACGCGGGCAGATACGCAGTATTTT. This gives the protein CASSSGTTRADTQYF. The rearrangement links TRBV7-7 to TRBJ2-3; TRBD2 aligns across 7 bases. Germline assignment: CDR1 SSHAT and CDR2 FNYEAQ (reference sequence). The CDR3 spans 15 residues.